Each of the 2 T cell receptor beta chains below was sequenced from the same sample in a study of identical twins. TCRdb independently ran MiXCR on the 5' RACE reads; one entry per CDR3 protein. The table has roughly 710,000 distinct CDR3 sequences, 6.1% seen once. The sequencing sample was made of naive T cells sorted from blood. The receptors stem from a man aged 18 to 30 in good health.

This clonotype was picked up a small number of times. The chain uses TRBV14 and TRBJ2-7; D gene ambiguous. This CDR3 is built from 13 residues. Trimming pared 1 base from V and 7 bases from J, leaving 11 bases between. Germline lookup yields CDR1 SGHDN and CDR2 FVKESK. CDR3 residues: CASSQAAHWEQYF. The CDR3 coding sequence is TGTGCCAGCAGCCAAGCAGCCCACTGGGAGCAGTACTTC. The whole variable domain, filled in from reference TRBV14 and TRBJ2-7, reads EAGVTQFPSHSVIEKGQTVTLRCDPISGHDNLYWYRRVMGKEIKFLLHFVKESKQDESGMPNNRFLAERTGGTYSTLKVQPAELEDSGVYFCASSQAAHWEQYFGPGTRLTVT.

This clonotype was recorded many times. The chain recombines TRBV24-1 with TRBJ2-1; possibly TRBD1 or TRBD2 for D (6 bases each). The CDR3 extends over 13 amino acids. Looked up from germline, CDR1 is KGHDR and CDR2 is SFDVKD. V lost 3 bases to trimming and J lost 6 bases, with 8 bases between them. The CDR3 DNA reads TGTGCCACCAGTGATAAGGGGGGCAATGAGCAGTTCTTC. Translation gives CATSDKGGNEQFF.